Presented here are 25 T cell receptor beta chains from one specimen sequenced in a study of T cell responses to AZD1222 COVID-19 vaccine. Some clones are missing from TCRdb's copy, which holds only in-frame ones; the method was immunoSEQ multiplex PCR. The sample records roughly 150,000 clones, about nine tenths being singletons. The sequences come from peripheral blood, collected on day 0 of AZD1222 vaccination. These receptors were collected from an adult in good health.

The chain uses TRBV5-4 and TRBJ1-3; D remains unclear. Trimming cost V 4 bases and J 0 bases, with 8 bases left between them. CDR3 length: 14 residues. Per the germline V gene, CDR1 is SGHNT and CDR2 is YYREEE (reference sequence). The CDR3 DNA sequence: TGTGCCAGCAGCCCCAGCCGCTCTGGAAACACCATATATTTT. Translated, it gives CASSPSRSGNTIYF.

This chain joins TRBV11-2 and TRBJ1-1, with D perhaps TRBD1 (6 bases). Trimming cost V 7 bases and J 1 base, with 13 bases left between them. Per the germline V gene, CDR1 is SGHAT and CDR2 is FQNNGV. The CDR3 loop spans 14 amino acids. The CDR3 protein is CASTPWTENTEAFF. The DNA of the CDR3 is TGTGCCAGCACCCCGTGGACAGAGAACACTGAAGCTTTCTTT.

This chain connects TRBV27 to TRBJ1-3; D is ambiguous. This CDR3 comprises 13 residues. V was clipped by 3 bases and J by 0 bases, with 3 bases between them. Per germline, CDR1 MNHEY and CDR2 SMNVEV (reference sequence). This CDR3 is CASSFSSGNTIYF. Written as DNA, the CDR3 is TGTGCCAGCAGTTTTAGCTCTGGAAACACCATATATTTT.

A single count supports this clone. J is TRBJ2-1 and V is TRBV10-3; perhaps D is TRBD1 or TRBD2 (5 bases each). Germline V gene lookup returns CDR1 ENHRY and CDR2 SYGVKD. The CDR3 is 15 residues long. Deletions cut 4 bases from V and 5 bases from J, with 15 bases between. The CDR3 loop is CAISGQPGRNNEQFF. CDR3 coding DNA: TGTGCCATCAGTGGACAGCCGGGACGCAACAATGAGCAGTTCTTC.

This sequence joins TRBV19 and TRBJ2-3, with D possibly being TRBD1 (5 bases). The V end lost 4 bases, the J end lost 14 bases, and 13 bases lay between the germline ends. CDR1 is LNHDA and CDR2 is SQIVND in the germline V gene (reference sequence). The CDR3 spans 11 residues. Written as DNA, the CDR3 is TGTGCCAGTAGTACAGGGTTTTTGTGGTATTTT. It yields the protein CASSTGFLWYF.

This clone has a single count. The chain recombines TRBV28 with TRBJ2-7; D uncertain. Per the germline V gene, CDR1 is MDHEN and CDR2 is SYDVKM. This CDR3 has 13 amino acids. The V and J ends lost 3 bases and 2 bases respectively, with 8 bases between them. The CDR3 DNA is TGTGCCAGCAGTTTTCAAGGAACCTACGAGCAGTACTTC. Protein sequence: CASSFQGTYEQYF.

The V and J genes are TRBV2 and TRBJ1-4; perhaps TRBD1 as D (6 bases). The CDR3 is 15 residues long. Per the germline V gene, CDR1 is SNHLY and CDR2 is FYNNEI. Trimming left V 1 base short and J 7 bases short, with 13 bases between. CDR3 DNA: TGTGCCAGCAGTGAAGGGGGGGCTTTTTCTGAAAAACTGTTTTTT. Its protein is CASSEGGAFSEKLFF. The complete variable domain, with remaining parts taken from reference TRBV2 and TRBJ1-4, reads EPEVTQTPSHQVTQMGQEVILRCVPISNHLYFYWYRQILGQKVEFLVSFYNNEISEKSEIFDDQFSVERPDGSNFTLKIRSTKLEDSAMYFCASSEGGAFSEKLFFGSGTQLSVL.

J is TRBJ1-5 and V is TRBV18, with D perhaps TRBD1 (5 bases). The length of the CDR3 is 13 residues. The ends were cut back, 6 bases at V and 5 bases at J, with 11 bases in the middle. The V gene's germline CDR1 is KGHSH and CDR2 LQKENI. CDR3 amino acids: CASSRDWDQPQHF. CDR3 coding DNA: TGTGCCAGCTCCCGGGACTGGGATCAGCCCCAGCATTTT.

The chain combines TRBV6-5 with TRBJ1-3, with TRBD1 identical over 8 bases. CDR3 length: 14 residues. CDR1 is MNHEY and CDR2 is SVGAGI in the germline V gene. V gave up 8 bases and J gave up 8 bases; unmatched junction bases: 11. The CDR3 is CASGSGDRGYTIYF. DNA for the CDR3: TGTGCCAGCGGATCTGGAGACAGGGGATACACCATATATTTT.

The CDR3 is CASSQTYYEAFF. In DNA, the CDR3 is TGTGCCAGCAGCCAAACGTACTACGAAGCTTTCTTT. J is TRBJ1-1 and V is TRBV3-1 (or the pseudogene TRBV3-2); D unclear. Trimming removed 2 bases at V and 8 bases at J, with 9 bases between. The CDR3 has 12 amino acids. The germline CDR1 and CDR2 sequences are LGHDT and YNNKEL (reference sequence).

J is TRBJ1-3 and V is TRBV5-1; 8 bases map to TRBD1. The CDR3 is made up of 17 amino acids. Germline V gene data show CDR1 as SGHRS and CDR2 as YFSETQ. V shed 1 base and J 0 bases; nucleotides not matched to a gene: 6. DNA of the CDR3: TGCGCCAGCAGCTTGACCGGGACAGGCACCTCTGGAAACACCATATATTTT. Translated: CASSLTGTGTSGNTIYF.

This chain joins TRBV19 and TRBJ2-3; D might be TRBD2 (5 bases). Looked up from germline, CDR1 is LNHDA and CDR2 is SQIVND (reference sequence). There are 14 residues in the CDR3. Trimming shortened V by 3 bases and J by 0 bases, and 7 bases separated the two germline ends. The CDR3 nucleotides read TGTGCCAGTAGTATCGGGGTAAGCACAGATACGCAGTATTTT. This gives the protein CASSIGVSTDTQYF.

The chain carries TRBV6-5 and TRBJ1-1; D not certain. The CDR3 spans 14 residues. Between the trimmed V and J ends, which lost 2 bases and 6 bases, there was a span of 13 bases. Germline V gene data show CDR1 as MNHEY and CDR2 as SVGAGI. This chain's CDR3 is CASSYVGPRAEAFF. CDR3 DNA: TGTGCCAGCAGTTACGTAGGGCCTCGGGCTGAAGCTTTCTTT.

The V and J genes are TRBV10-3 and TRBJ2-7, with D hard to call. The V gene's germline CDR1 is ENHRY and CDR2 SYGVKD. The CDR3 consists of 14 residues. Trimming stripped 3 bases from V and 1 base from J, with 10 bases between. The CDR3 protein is CAISDPPVSYEQYF. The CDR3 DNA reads TGTGCCATCAGTGACCCGCCGGTGTCCTACGAGCAGTACTTC.

CDR3 region: CASSLLGLAYEQYF. The DNA for the CDR3 is TGTGCCAGCAGTTTATTGGGACTAGCCTACGAGCAGTACTTC. The chain is built from TRBV28 and TRBJ2-7, with TRBD2 matching over 8 bases. Unmatched junction bases numbered 1, after V lost 1 base and J lost 2 bases. The length of the CDR3 is 14 residues. The V gene's germline CDR1 is MDHEN and CDR2 SYDVKM.

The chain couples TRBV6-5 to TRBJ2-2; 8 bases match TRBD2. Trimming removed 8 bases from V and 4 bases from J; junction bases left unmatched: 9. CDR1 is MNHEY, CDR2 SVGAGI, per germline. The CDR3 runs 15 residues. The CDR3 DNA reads TGTGCCAGCGCCCCCGCGGCGGGAGGCACCGGGGAGCTGTTTTTT. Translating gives CASAPAAGGTGELFF.

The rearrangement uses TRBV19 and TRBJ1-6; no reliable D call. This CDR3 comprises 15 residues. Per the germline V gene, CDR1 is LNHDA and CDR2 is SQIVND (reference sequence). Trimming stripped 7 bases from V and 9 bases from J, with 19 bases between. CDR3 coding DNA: TGTGCCAGTAACCCGGACGGACGCGGTAGTTCACCCCTCCACTTT. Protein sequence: CASNPDGRGSSPLHF.

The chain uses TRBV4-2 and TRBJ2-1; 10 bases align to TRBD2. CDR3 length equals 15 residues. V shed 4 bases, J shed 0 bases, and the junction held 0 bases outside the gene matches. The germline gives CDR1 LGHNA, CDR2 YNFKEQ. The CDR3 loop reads CASSLAGGSYNEQFF. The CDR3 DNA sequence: TGTGCCAGCAGCCTAGCGGGAGGCTCCTACAATGAGCAGTTCTTC.

In DNA, the CDR3 is TGTGCCAGCAGTCTGACAGGGTACCACGAGCAGTACTTC. Residues: CASSLTGYHEQYF. The chain joins TRBV6-5 to TRBJ2-7, with 7 positions matching TRBD1. Germline lookup yields CDR1 MNHEY and CDR2 SVGAGI. V shed 5 bases, J shed 5 bases, and the junction held 6 bases outside the gene matches. This CDR3 is 13 amino acids long.

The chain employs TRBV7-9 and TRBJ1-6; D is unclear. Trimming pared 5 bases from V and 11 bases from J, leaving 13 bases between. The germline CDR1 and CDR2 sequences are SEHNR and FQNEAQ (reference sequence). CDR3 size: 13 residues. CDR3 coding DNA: TGTGCCAGCAGCCCGGCCAGAGGAACACCCCTCCACTTT. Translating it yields CASSPARGTPLHF.

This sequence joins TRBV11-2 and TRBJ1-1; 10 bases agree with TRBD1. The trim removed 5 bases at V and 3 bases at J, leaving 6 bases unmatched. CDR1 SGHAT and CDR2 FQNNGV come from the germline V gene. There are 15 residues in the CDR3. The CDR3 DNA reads TGTGCCAGCAGCCTAGGGACAGGGGTAGACACTGAAGCTTTCTTT. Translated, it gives CASSLGTGVDTEAFF.

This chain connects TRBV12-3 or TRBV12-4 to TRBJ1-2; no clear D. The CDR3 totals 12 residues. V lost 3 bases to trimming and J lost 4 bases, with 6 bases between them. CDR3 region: CASSFRSYGYTF. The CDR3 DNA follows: TGTGCCAGCAGTTTCAGGTCCTATGGCTACACCTTC.

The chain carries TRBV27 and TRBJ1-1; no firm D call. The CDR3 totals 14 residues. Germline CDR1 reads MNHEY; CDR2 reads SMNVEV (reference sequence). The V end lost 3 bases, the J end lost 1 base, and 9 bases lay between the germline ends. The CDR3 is CASSFHRTNTEAFF. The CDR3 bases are TGTGCCAGCAGTTTTCACAGAACGAACACTGAAGCTTTCTTT.

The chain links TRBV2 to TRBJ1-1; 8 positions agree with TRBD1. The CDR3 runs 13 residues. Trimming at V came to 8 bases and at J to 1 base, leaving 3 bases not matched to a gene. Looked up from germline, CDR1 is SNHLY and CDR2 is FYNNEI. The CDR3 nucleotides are TGTGCCAGCCCAGGGGGCACGAACACTGAAGCTTTCTTT. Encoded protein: CASPGGTNTEAFF.

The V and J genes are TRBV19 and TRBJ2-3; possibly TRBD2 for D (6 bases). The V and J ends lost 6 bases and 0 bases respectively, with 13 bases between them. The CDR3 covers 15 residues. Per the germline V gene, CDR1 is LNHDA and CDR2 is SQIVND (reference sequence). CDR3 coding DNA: TGTGCCAGTAGGTTTGGGGGGACTAGCACAGATACGCAGTATTTT. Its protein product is CASRFGGTSTDTQYF.